This TCR beta chain came from a study of response to subunit inactivated influenza vaccine. General study points: Only a handful of new T cells, the authors suggested, are recruited with each seasonal influenza vaccination.

This clonotype has ten or more counts. Antigen unknown. TCRdb passed the RT-PCR reads through MiXCR, listing each CDR3 protein once. This table holds about 190,000 distinct CDR3 sequences, about 15% found once. Deletions cut 6 bases from V and 7 bases from J, with 9 bases between. CDR3 size: 12 residues. The sequence derives from a man aged 50-60 years who received an inactivated influenza vaccine. Sequences were derived from CD8+ T cells sorted from PBMCs, sampled less than 6 days after vaccination. The rearrangement joins TRBV12-3 or TRBV12-4 to TRBJ1-4; TRBD1 is a possible D gene (5 bases). This CDR3 reads CASSPQGEKLFF. CDR3 in DNA: TGTGCCAGCAGCCCCCAGGGTGAAAAACTGTTTTTT.